The source of this TCR beta chain is a study of siplizumab effects on memory and regulatory T cells. General study findings and limits: The naive T cell population seemed more diverse than memory cells and seemed a major contributor to the alloresponse. Alloreactive CD4+ clones that could be mapped were on average approximately 69% Treg-derived with siplizumab, against 25% to 30% in controls. No assignable naive or memory phenotype existed for roughly 80-97% of proliferating CD4+ or CD8+ clones.

Sequencing of each sample assayed 75,000 to 100,000 TCR templates. Clones were read by immunoSEQ multiplex PCR, and TCRdb kept only the in-frame ones, dropping some. The sample shows 95,000 to 130,000 clones, less than 95% of them seen only once. CDR3 length: 16 residues. Trimming removed 5 bases from V and 6 bases from J; junction bases left unmatched: 11. Germline assignment: CDR1 SGHTA and CDR2 FQGNSA. The sample holds one count of this clone. Its antigen is unknown. Sequencing was carried out using non-Treg CD4+ T cells sorted from blood. This TCR was sampled from a human donor in good health. J is TRBJ2-3 and V is TRBV7-2, with 10 bases aligning to TRBD2. The CDR3 DNA follows: TGTGCCAGCAGCGCCCTAGCGGGGGCCTGGGGGGATACGCAGTATTTT. Encoded protein: CASSALAGAWGDTQYF.